The clone carrying this TCR beta chain appeared a single time. Antigen specificity is unknown. Each subset's genomic DNA was split evenly across several immunoSEQ plates. Each PCR replicate run on unsorted PBMC took in 300 to 350 ng DNA, around 30,000 T cell genomes. Profiled with immunoSEQ multiplex PCR; TCRdb holds only in-frame clones, not every one. The sample records some 490,000 clones, about 85% being singletons. This specimen belongs to a study of shared clonotypes between healthy human individuals. Study-level results: Among donors, clonotype sharing was expected to be affected by sequencing depth.

Deletions cut 0 bases from V and 7 bases from J, with 9 bases between. Germline loops: CDR1 SGHAT, CDR2 FQNNGV. The length of the CDR3 is 13 residues. The rearrangement links TRBV11-2 to TRBJ1-1; no definite D call. Source material: PBMCs. This receptor was obtained from a woman aged 40 to 50 in good health. Some clones in this sample may be carry-over from other donors' samples. CDR3 coding DNA: TGTGCCAGCAGCTTAGATCGACGGAATGAAGCTTTCTTT. Translating it yields CASSLDRRNEAFF.